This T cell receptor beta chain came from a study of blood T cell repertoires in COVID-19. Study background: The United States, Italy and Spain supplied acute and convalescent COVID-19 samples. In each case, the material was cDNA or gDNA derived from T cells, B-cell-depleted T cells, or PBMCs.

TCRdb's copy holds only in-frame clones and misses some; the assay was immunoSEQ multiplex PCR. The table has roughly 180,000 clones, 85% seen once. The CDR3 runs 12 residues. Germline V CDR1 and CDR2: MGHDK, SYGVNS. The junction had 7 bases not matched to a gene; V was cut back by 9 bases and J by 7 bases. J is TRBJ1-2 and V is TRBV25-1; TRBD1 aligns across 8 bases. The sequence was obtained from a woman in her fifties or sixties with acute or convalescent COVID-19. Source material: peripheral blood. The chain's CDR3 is CASSGGAFGYTF. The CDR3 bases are TGTGCCAGTTCAGGGGGCGCCTTTGGCTACACCTTC.